The 5 T cell receptor beta chains in this list originate from one sample, sequenced in a study of shared clonotypes between healthy human individuals. Assay used: immunoSEQ multiplex PCR; TCRdb lists only in-frame clones, some missing. This table has about 480,000 clones, nearly 80% appearing once. The specimen was PBMCs. Source of these receptors: a woman aged 40 to 49 in good health. Some clones in this sample may be carry-over from other donors' samples.

This chain joins TRBV27 and TRBJ2-7; perhaps TRBD1 as D (5 bases). The V end was cut by 5 bases, the J end by 1 base, with 12 bases between. CDR3 length: 14 residues. Germline CDR1 and CDR2: MNHEY and SMNVEV (reference sequence). The CDR3 reads CASSPGHLSYEQYF. CDR3 nucleotide sequence: TGTGCCAGCAGTCCCGGACACCTATCCTACGAGCAGTACTTC.

This clone was seen at least ten times. The chain employs TRBV25-1 and TRBJ2-7; 7 positions agree with TRBD1. The V gene's germline CDR1 is MGHDK and CDR2 SYGVNS. With 7 bases clipped from V and 4 bases from J, the junction kept 10 bases outside the gene matches. This CDR3 is 14 amino acids long. For the CDR3, the DNA is TGTGCCAGCACAGGGACCCCAGGGGGTTACGAGCAGTACTTC. This codes for CASTGTPGGYEQYF.

This chain uses TRBV4-2 with TRBJ2-1; 11 nucleotides align to TRBD2. V was pared by 1 base and J by 3 bases, with 2 bases of the junction left unmatched. The CDR3 is 16 residues long. In germline, CDR1 is LGHNA, CDR2 YNFKEQ. The CDR3 reads CASSQGTSGLYNEQFF. CDR3 nucleotides: TGTGCCAGCAGCCAAGGGACTAGCGGGCTCTACAATGAGCAGTTCTTC.

The rearrangement joins TRBV9 to TRBJ2-2; D not resolved. Looked up from germline, CDR1 is SGDLS and CDR2 is YYNGEE. The CDR3 consists of 15 residues. V was cut by 3 bases and J by 3 bases, with 12 bases left in between. This CDR3 reads CASSALGRDTGELFF. The CDR3 DNA reads as TGTGCCAGCAGCGCTTTGGGCCGGGACACCGGGGAGCTGTTTTTT.

This sequence joins TRBV7-3 and TRBJ2-1; 9 bases line up with TRBD2. The CDR3 has 17 amino acids. After removal of 1 base from V and 0 bases from J, the junction contained 4 bases not matched to a gene. Germline CDR1 and CDR2: SGHTA and FQGTGA. The CDR3 sequence: CASSLMGGRASYNEQFF. The DNA for the CDR3 is TGTGCCAGCAGCTTAATGGGCGGGAGGGCCTCCTACAATGAGCAGTTCTTC.